These T cell receptor beta chains were read from a single sample in a study of blood T cells in healthy people across ages. One entry per CDR3 protein results from TCRdb running MiXCR on the 5' RACE reads. This table has around 1,500,000 distinct CDR3 sequences, 28% appearing once. Sequences were obtained from blood. These receptors were collected from a woman in her 30s in good health. The CDR3 runs from the conserved cysteine through the conserved F or W. D genes are given only for firm matches. The size of a clone is reported for some rows only, either as once, few or many, or as a class for expanded clones.

V	J	size	D	DNA	CDR3
TRBV10-3	TRBJ1-2	.	.	TGTGCCATCAGGCCAGCCCCCCTTTTGAATGGCTACACCTTC	CAIRPAPLLNGYTF
TRBV2	TRBJ2-5	once	.	TGTGCCAGCAGGGGGGAAATGGGAGAGACCCAGTACTTC	CASRGEMGETQYF
TRBV12-3/TRBV12-4	TRBJ1-5	few	.	TGTGCCAGCACCCCGAGAGGAGGGGATGGTGGGCCCCAGCATTTT	CASTPRGGDGGPQHF
TRBV6-1	TRBJ2-5	few	TRBD2	TGTGCCAGCATGATGACTAGCGGGGAAGAGACCCAGTACTTC	CASMMTSGEETQYF
TRBV7-2	TRBJ1-4	.	TRBD1	TGTGCCAGCAGCTCGGAGCTGGGACAGGTCAATGAAAAACTGTTTTTT	CASSSELGQVNEKLFF
TRBV29-1	TRBJ2-7	few	.	TGCACGATAAGGCCGGGACGGGGCTCCGGCGAGCAGTACTTC	CTIRPGRGSGEQYF
TRBV10-3	TRBJ2-2	many	.	TGTGCCATCACGTCGGCGGGTCTTGCCGGGGAGCTGTTTTTT	CAITSAGLAGELFF
TRBV12-3/TRBV12-4	TRBJ2-7	.	TRBD2	TGTGCCAGCAGTTTAGGCCCGGGAGGCAGCAACGAGCAGTACTTC	CASSLGPGGSNEQYF
TRBV7-2	TRBJ2-5	.	.	TGTGCCAGCATCCCCCGGCGGGGAGAAGAGACCCAGTACTTC	CASIPRRGEETQYF
TRBV3-1	TRBJ2-1	.	.	TGTGCCAGCAGCCGCCTAGTGGGAACTTCCTACAATGAGCAGTTATTC	CASSRLVGTSYNEQLF
TRBV6-5	TRBJ1-3	.	.	TGTGCCAGCAGTTACGGGCCCCCATGGTCTGGAAACACCATATATTTT	CASSYGPPWSGNTIYF
TRBV20-1	TRBJ2-5	few	TRBD2	TGCAGTACTAGACACGCCGGGACTAGCGGGGTGAAGACCCAGTACTTC	CSTRHAGTSGVKTQYF
TRBV5-1	TRBJ1-1	.	.	TGCGCCAGCAGCTTGAGGGCCAGCGGGGTAGGTGGGAACACTGAAGCTTTCTTT	CASSLRASGVGGNTEAFF
TRBV20-1	TRBJ2-5	many	.	TGCAGTGCTAGATCTGTTACCCAAGAGACCCAGTACTTC	CSARSVTQETQYF
TRBV28	TRBJ1-5	.	.	TGTGCCGGCCGAAAGGCAGGCCAGGGGAGCAATCAGCCCCAGCATTTT	CAGRKAGQGSNQPQHF
TRBV4-1	TRBJ1-5	.	TRBD1	TGCGCCAGCAGCCAATACACAGGGGGGGTAAATCAGCCCCAGCATTTT	CASSQYTGGVNQPQHF
TRBV6-6	TRBJ1-5	many	TRBD1	TGTGCCAGCAGATACAGAAGGGGGCCCAATCAGCCCCAGCATTTT	CASRYRRGPNQPQHF
TRBV6-2/TRBV6-3	TRBJ2-5	many	.	TGTGCCAGCAGTCCGGACAGAGTGAAAGAGACCCAGTACTTC	CASSPDRVKETQYF
TRBV9	TRBJ2-1	.	TRBD1	TGTGCCAGCAGCGTCCCGGGACAGGGGTACAATGAGCAGTTCTTC	CASSVPGQGYNEQFF
TRBV12-3/TRBV12-4	TRBJ2-2	many	TRBD1	TGTGCCAGCAGTCGACAGGGGGCGGGGACCGGGGAGCTGTTTTTT	CASSRQGAGTGELFF
TRBV29-1	TRBJ2-7	many	TRBD1	TGCAGCGTTCCCAACACACAGGGGCGTAGAAACGAGCAGTACTTC	CSVPNTQGRRNEQYF
TRBV7-2	TRBJ1-2	.	TRBD1	TGTGCCAGCAGCAAAGGACAGGGGGGTGGCTACACCTTC	CASSKGQGGGYTF
TRBV7-9	TRBJ1-2	.	.	TGTGCCAGCAGCGTAGGGGGTGTAGTTGGCTACACCTTC	CASSVGGVVGYTF
TRBV20-1	TRBJ2-2	.	.	TGCAGTGCTAGAGATTTCCGGGGTGACGGGGGCAACACCGGGGAGCTGTTTTTT	CSARDFRGDGGNTGELFF
TRBV7-2	TRBJ2-4	many	TRBD1	TGTGCCAGCAGCCGGGACAGGGGAACCAAAAACATTCAGTACTTC	CASSRDRGTKNIQYF
TRBV3-1	TRBJ2-5	few	.	TGTGCCAGCAGCCAATGGGACACTCAAGAGACCCAGTACTTC	CASSQWDTQETQYF
TRBV5-1	TRBJ2-3	few	.	TGCGCCAGCAGCTCGTCCGGACTAGATACGCAGTATTTT	CASSSSGLDTQYF
TRBV9	TRBJ2-5	once	.	TGTGCCAGCAGCGTGAGGGGCGGCGCTCTGGAGACCCAGTACTTC	CASSVRGGALETQYF
TRBV7-2	TRBJ2-5	many	.	TGTGCCAGCAGGGCAGGGGCAGAGACCCAGTACTTC	CASRAGAETQYF